These 23 T cell receptor beta chains share one sample of origin, sequenced in a study of shared clonotypes between healthy human individuals. Profiled with immunoSEQ multiplex PCR; TCRdb holds only in-frame clones, not every one. The repertoire has around 1,000,000 clones, roughly 80% of them found once; the top ten carry roughly 0.83%. Sequenced input: memory CD4+ T cells from PBMCs. The subset denotes: CD45RA-negative fraction. These receptors came from a man aged 18 to 35 in good health. Some clones in this sample may be carry-over from other donors' samples.

The rearrangement uses TRBV9 and TRBJ2-7, with 12 bases fitting TRBD2. CDR3 size: 15 residues. Per germline, CDR1 SGDLS and CDR2 YYNGEE. J gave up 7 bases and V 3 bases, and 8 bases lay outside the gene matches. The CDR3 loop reads CASSGRLAGDKEQYF. The CDR3, as DNA: TGTGCCAGCAGCGGACGACTAGCGGGAGATAAGGAGCAGTACTTC.

This chain links TRBV29-1 with TRBJ1-2, with D possibly TRBD1 on 5 matching bases. CDR1 SQVTM and CDR2 ANQGSEA come from the germline V gene. This CDR3 has 12 amino acids. V was shortened by 7 bases and J by 4 bases, with 13 bases between the two germline ends. The CDR3 nucleotides read TGCAGCGCTACCCAGGGTGTCTATGGCTACACCTTC. Translated: CSATQGVYGYTF.

V gene TRBV19 combines with J gene TRBJ2-5, with 10 bases fitting TRBD2. The CDR3 consists of 14 residues. V dropped 8 bases and J dropped 4; count of bases not matched to a gene: 7. Germline CDR1 reads LNHDA; CDR2 reads SQIVND (reference sequence). This CDR3 reads CASETSGRGETQYF. The CDR3, as DNA: TGTGCCAGTGAGACTAGCGGGCGGGGAGAGACCCAGTACTTC. Full variable domain (rest looked up from reference TRBV19 and TRBJ2-5): DGGITQSPKYLFRKEGQNVTLSCEQNLNHDAMYWYRQDPGQGLRLIYYSQIVNDFQKGDIAEGYSVSREKKESFPLTVTSAQKNPTAFYLCASETSGRGETQYFGPGTRLLVL.

This clone occurred a few times. This chain uses TRBV5-1 with TRBJ1-1, with 7 bases identical to TRBD1. Germline CDR1 is SGHRS and CDR2 is YFSETQ. The CDR3 is made up of 15 amino acids. V dropped 3 bases and J dropped 7; count of bases not matched to a gene: 12. The DNA of the CDR3 is TGCGCCAGCAGCTCGGGACAGTCCCCGACTGGTGAAGCTTTCTTT. Residues: CASSSGQSPTGEAFF.

The chain recombines TRBV7-2 with TRBJ2-5; no firm D call. The CDR3 is 16 residues long. Germline V gene lookup returns CDR1 SGHTA and CDR2 FQGNSA. V was cut by 1 base and J by 2 bases, with 14 bases left in between. CDR3 region: CASSLVVGSSQETQYF. The CDR3 nucleotides are TGTGCCAGCAGCTTAGTGGTGGGATCATCGCAAGAGACCCAGTACTTC.

This clone was picked up many times. This chain connects TRBV28 to TRBJ1-2; 10 bases agree with TRBD1. The J segment lost 4 bases and the V segment lost 6 bases, leaving 8 bases of the junction unmatched. This CDR3 contains 15 residues. CDR1 and CDR2 from the germline V gene are MDHEN and SYDVKM. CDR3 coding DNA: TGTGCCAGCAGACCACAGACAGGGGGCGTCTATGGCTACACCTTC. Translating gives CASRPQTGGVYGYTF.

This chain connects TRBV9 to TRBJ2-7; tentatively, D is TRBD1 or TRBD2 (5 bases each). The V gene lost 1 base and the J gene lost 6 bases, with 11 bases spanning the gap. This CDR3 is built from 13 residues. CDR1 SGDLS and CDR2 YYNGEE come from the germline V gene. CDR3 DNA: TGTGCCAGCAGCGTACAGGGTCGGGGCGAGCAGTACTTC. Amino acid sequence: CASSVQGRGEQYF.

The V gene is TRBV2, the J gene TRBJ2-1; TRBD2 might be the D (5 bases). With 7 bases removed from V and 8 bases from J, the gap between germline ends came to 18 bases. CDR3 length equals 14 residues. The germline V gene encodes CDR1 SNHLY and CDR2 FYNNEI. This CDR3 is CASMREPLVDEQFF. CDR3 DNA: TGTGCCAGCATGAGGGAGCCCCTTGTGGATGAGCAGTTCTTC.

The chain couples TRBV7-2 to TRBJ1-5; TRBD1 is a possible D gene (5 bases). CDR3 size: 14 residues. Looked up from germline, CDR1 is SGHTA and CDR2 is FQGNSA. Deletions cut 4 bases from V and 6 bases from J, with 13 bases between. The CDR3 sequence: CASSSGRGTQPQHF. CDR3 in DNA: TGTGCCAGCAGCTCCGGGAGGGGTACTCAGCCCCAGCATTTT.

V and J are TRBV10-3 and TRBJ2-1; D may be TRBD1 (5 bases). The CDR3 totals 15 residues. Trimming shortened V by 0 bases and J by 9 bases, and 15 bases separated the two germline ends. CDR1 is ENHRY, CDR2 SYGVKD, per germline. CDR3 region: CAISESGRSLGEQFF. CDR3 bases: TGTGCCATCAGTGAGTCGGGGCGAAGCCTGGGTGAGCAGTTCTTC.

The chain couples TRBV29-1 to TRBJ1-4; 9 bases are a match to TRBD1. The CDR3 length is 13 residues. Germline CDR1 is SQVTM and CDR2 is ANQGSEA. Trimming cost V 4 bases and J 6 bases; bases outside gene matches: 3. In DNA, the CDR3 is TGCAGCGTTGCCGGGACAGGGTATGAAAAACTGTTTTTT. It codes for CSVAGTGYEKLFF.

This clone was observed a handful of times. The chain links TRBV5-8 to TRBJ2-5, with TRBD2 identical over 14 bases. The CDR3 has 16 amino acids. Trimming at V came to 2 bases and at J to 3 bases, leaving 3 bases not matched to a gene. Germline CDR1 and CDR2: SGHTS and YDEGEE. The CDR3 loop is CASSFGTSGSKETQYF. CDR3 nucleotides: TGTGCCAGCAGCTTCGGGACTAGCGGGAGTAAAGAGACCCAGTACTTC.

The genes are TRBV2 and TRBJ1-2, with D possibly being TRBD1 (5 bases). Trimming took off 5 bases at V and 6 bases at J, with 16 bases between the two ends. Germline V gives CDR1 SNHLY, CDR2 FYNNEI. This CDR3 comprises 14 residues. CDR3 amino acids: CASSKETGEDGYTF. Written as DNA, the CDR3 is TGTGCCAGCAGTAAGGAAACAGGAGAGGATGGCTACACCTTC.

The genes are TRBV7-2 and TRBJ2-5, with 8 bases fitting TRBD1. The J call may be wrong; the DNA end is better matched by TRBJ2-7. Per the germline V gene, CDR1 is SGHTA and CDR2 is FQGNSA. There are 16 residues in the CDR3. The CDR3: CASSHLRAGGFYEQYF. DNA for the CDR3: TGTGCCAGCAGCCACCTTAGGGCAGGGGGCTTCTACGAGCAGTACTTC.

V is TRBV29-1 and J is TRBJ2-7; perhaps D is TRBD1 or TRBD2 (5 bases each). The CDR3 is made up of 13 amino acids. Per the germline V gene, CDR1 is SQVTM and CDR2 is ANQGSEA. As DNA, the CDR3 is TGCCCTACCCGGGACGGCAACACCTACGAGCAGTACTTC. This encodes CPTRDGNTYEQYF.

J is TRBJ2-1 and V is TRBV5-1, with a weak D call TRBD2 (5 bases). Germline V gene lookup returns CDR1 SGHRS and CDR2 YFSETQ. The CDR3 is made up of 17 amino acids. Trimming took off 0 bases at V and 4 bases at J, with 17 bases between the two ends. CDR3: CASSLGIGDFGYNEQFF. The CDR3 coding sequence is TGCGCCAGCAGCTTGGGTATCGGGGATTTCGGATACAATGAGCAGTTCTTC.

V is TRBV28 and J is TRBJ1-3; possible D gene TRBD1, 6 bases. There are 16 residues in the CDR3. Germline CDR1 and CDR2: MDHEN and SYDVKM. The germline V and J ends were trimmed by 2 bases and 1 base, with 12 bases remaining between them. The CDR3 here is CASSLNRAVSGNTIYF. The DNA of the CDR3 is TGTGCCAGCAGTTTAAACAGGGCTGTATCTGGAAACACCATATATTTT.

This clone was seen a few times. The chain couples TRBV30 to TRBJ2-7, with D hard to call. The V gene's germline CDR1 is GTSNPN and CDR2 SVGIG (reference sequence). CDR3 length equals 11 residues. The ends were cut back, 5 bases at V and 7 bases at J, with 12 bases in the middle. The chain's CDR3 is CAWLGRREQYF. CDR3 nucleotides: TGTGCCTGGCTTGGACGGCGGGAGCAGTACTTC. Full variable domain (missing parts from reference TRBV30 and TRBJ2-7): SQTIHQWPATLVQPVGSPLSLECTVEGTSNPNLYWYRQAAGRGLQLLFYSVGIGQISSEVPQNLSASRPQDRQFILSSKKLLLSDSGFYLCAWLGRREQYFGPGTRLTVT.

V is TRBV27 and J is TRBJ1-1; 7 bases fit TRBD1. The length of the CDR3 is 14 residues. Germline V gives CDR1 MNHEY, CDR2 SMNVEV (reference sequence). The ends lost 6 bases at V and 2 bases at J; junction bases unmatched: 6. The CDR3 sequence: CASRQGVPNTEAFF. The CDR3 DNA reads as TGTGCCAGCAGGCAGGGGGTGCCTAACACTGAAGCTTTCTTT.

V usage is TRBV5-5 and J usage is TRBJ2-7; 9 bases align to TRBD1. The CDR3 length is 14 residues. CDR1 SGHKS and CDR2 YYEKEE come from the germline V gene (reference sequence). J was trimmed by 6 bases and V by 3 bases; bases with no gene match: 7. CDR3 in amino acids: CASSSQGTGTEQYF. CDR3 coding DNA: TGTGCCAGCAGCTCCCAGGGGACAGGGACCGAGCAGTACTTC.

This clone was seen just once. This clone may be a read error of a much larger clone one base away. This specimen includes other DNA sequences encoding the same CDR3. The rearrangement joins TRBV7-2 to TRBJ2-2; D is unresolved. The CDR3 has 13 amino acids. V lost 1 base to trimming and J lost 3 bases, with 3 bases between them. Germline V gives CDR1 SGHTA, CDR2 FQGNSA. CDR3 loop: CASSLDHTGELFF. In nucleotides, the CDR3 is TGTGCCAGCAGCTTAGATCACACCGGGGAGCTGTTTTTT.

This chain links TRBV4-2 with TRBJ2-2, with 13 bases matching TRBD2. Germline loops: CDR1 LGHNA, CDR2 YNFKEQ. The CDR3 spans 17 residues. V lost 3 bases, J lost 1 base, and 2 bases stayed unmatched. CDR3: CASSQGLAGWNTGELFF. In nucleotides, the CDR3 is TGTGCCAGCAGCCAGGGACTAGCGGGATGGAACACCGGGGAGCTGTTTTTT.

The chain carries TRBV14 and TRBJ1-1; perhaps TRBD1 as D (5 bases). There are 14 residues in the CDR3. V lost 6 bases to trimming and J lost 1 base, with 12 bases between them. Germline V gene data show CDR1 as SGHDN and CDR2 as FVKESK. The CDR3 nucleotides are TGTGCCAGCAGAGGGACCAGGCCGAACACTGAAGCTTTCTTT. Residues: CASRGTRPNTEAFF.